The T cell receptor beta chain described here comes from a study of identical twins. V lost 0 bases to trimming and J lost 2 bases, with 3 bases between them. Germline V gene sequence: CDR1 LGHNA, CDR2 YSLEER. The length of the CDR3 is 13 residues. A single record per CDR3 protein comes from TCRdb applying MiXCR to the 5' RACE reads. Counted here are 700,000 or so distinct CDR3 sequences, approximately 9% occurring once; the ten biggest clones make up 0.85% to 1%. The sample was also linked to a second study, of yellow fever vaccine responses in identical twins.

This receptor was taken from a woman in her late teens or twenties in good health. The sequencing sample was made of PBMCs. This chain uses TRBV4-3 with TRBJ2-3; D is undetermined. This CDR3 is CASSQDITDTQYF. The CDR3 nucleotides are TGCGCCAGCAGCCAAGACATCACAGATACGCAGTATTTT.